These 5 T cell receptor beta chains originate from one sample sequenced in a study of control samples from healthy donors and cancer patients. Measured with immunoSEQ multiplex PCR; TCRdb has only the in-frame clones, and not every one. The sample contains roughly 95,000 clones, roughly nine tenths of which appear only once. The specimen was blood. These receptors were collected from a woman in her 30s in good health.

The chain is built from TRBV7-9 and TRBJ2-1; 8 bases align to TRBD2. This CDR3 region has 15 residues. Trimming removed 0 bases from V and 3 bases from J; junction bases left unmatched: 1. Germline CDR1 SEHNR, CDR2 FQNEAQ (reference sequence). The CDR3 protein is CASSLAGTSYNEQFF. The CDR3 DNA reads TGTGCCAGCAGCTTAGCCGGGACTAGCTACAATGAGCAGTTCTTC.

This clone was seen a few times. The chain couples TRBV21-1 to TRBJ2-3; TRBD2, as called in the table, went unchecked against the DNA. TRBV21-1 is given as a pseudogene. The CDR3 is made up of 17 amino acids. CDR3 residues: CASSSWPETSRADTQYF. The CDR3 DNA follows: TGTGCCAGCAGCTCGTGGCCGGAGACTAGCAGAGCAGATACGCAGTATTTT.

V is TRBV7-2 and J is TRBJ1-2; maybe TRBD1 (6 bases). The CDR3 runs to 16 residues. The V and J ends lost 5 bases and 4 bases respectively, with 20 bases between them. Germline lookup yields CDR1 SGHTA and CDR2 FQGNSA. CDR3 nucleotide sequence: TGTGCCAGCAGCGCGATTCGACAGGCCAATCCCTATGGCTACACCTTC. It codes for CASSAIRQANPYGYTF.

As concerns this clone: This specimen includes other DNA sequences encoding the same CDR3. The genes are TRBV20-1 and TRBJ2-5; D unclear. The CDR3 has 11 residues. The germline V gene has CDR1 DFQATT and CDR2 SNEGSKA (reference sequence). V lost 1 base and J lost 1, with 1 base in between. CDR3 DNA: TGCAGTGCTAGAGCCCAAGAGACCCAGTACTTC. It codes for CSARAQETQYF.

The count of this clone is one. The genes are TRBV27 and TRBJ1-5, with D unclear. The V gene's germline CDR1 is MNHEY and CDR2 SMNVEV (reference sequence). This CDR3 is 14 amino acids long. V dropped 6 bases and J dropped 1 base, with 10 bases sitting between them. The CDR3 loop reads CASRLSGSNQPQHF. DNA for the CDR3: TGTGCCAGCAGGCTCTCCGGGAGCAATCAGCCCCAGCATTTT.